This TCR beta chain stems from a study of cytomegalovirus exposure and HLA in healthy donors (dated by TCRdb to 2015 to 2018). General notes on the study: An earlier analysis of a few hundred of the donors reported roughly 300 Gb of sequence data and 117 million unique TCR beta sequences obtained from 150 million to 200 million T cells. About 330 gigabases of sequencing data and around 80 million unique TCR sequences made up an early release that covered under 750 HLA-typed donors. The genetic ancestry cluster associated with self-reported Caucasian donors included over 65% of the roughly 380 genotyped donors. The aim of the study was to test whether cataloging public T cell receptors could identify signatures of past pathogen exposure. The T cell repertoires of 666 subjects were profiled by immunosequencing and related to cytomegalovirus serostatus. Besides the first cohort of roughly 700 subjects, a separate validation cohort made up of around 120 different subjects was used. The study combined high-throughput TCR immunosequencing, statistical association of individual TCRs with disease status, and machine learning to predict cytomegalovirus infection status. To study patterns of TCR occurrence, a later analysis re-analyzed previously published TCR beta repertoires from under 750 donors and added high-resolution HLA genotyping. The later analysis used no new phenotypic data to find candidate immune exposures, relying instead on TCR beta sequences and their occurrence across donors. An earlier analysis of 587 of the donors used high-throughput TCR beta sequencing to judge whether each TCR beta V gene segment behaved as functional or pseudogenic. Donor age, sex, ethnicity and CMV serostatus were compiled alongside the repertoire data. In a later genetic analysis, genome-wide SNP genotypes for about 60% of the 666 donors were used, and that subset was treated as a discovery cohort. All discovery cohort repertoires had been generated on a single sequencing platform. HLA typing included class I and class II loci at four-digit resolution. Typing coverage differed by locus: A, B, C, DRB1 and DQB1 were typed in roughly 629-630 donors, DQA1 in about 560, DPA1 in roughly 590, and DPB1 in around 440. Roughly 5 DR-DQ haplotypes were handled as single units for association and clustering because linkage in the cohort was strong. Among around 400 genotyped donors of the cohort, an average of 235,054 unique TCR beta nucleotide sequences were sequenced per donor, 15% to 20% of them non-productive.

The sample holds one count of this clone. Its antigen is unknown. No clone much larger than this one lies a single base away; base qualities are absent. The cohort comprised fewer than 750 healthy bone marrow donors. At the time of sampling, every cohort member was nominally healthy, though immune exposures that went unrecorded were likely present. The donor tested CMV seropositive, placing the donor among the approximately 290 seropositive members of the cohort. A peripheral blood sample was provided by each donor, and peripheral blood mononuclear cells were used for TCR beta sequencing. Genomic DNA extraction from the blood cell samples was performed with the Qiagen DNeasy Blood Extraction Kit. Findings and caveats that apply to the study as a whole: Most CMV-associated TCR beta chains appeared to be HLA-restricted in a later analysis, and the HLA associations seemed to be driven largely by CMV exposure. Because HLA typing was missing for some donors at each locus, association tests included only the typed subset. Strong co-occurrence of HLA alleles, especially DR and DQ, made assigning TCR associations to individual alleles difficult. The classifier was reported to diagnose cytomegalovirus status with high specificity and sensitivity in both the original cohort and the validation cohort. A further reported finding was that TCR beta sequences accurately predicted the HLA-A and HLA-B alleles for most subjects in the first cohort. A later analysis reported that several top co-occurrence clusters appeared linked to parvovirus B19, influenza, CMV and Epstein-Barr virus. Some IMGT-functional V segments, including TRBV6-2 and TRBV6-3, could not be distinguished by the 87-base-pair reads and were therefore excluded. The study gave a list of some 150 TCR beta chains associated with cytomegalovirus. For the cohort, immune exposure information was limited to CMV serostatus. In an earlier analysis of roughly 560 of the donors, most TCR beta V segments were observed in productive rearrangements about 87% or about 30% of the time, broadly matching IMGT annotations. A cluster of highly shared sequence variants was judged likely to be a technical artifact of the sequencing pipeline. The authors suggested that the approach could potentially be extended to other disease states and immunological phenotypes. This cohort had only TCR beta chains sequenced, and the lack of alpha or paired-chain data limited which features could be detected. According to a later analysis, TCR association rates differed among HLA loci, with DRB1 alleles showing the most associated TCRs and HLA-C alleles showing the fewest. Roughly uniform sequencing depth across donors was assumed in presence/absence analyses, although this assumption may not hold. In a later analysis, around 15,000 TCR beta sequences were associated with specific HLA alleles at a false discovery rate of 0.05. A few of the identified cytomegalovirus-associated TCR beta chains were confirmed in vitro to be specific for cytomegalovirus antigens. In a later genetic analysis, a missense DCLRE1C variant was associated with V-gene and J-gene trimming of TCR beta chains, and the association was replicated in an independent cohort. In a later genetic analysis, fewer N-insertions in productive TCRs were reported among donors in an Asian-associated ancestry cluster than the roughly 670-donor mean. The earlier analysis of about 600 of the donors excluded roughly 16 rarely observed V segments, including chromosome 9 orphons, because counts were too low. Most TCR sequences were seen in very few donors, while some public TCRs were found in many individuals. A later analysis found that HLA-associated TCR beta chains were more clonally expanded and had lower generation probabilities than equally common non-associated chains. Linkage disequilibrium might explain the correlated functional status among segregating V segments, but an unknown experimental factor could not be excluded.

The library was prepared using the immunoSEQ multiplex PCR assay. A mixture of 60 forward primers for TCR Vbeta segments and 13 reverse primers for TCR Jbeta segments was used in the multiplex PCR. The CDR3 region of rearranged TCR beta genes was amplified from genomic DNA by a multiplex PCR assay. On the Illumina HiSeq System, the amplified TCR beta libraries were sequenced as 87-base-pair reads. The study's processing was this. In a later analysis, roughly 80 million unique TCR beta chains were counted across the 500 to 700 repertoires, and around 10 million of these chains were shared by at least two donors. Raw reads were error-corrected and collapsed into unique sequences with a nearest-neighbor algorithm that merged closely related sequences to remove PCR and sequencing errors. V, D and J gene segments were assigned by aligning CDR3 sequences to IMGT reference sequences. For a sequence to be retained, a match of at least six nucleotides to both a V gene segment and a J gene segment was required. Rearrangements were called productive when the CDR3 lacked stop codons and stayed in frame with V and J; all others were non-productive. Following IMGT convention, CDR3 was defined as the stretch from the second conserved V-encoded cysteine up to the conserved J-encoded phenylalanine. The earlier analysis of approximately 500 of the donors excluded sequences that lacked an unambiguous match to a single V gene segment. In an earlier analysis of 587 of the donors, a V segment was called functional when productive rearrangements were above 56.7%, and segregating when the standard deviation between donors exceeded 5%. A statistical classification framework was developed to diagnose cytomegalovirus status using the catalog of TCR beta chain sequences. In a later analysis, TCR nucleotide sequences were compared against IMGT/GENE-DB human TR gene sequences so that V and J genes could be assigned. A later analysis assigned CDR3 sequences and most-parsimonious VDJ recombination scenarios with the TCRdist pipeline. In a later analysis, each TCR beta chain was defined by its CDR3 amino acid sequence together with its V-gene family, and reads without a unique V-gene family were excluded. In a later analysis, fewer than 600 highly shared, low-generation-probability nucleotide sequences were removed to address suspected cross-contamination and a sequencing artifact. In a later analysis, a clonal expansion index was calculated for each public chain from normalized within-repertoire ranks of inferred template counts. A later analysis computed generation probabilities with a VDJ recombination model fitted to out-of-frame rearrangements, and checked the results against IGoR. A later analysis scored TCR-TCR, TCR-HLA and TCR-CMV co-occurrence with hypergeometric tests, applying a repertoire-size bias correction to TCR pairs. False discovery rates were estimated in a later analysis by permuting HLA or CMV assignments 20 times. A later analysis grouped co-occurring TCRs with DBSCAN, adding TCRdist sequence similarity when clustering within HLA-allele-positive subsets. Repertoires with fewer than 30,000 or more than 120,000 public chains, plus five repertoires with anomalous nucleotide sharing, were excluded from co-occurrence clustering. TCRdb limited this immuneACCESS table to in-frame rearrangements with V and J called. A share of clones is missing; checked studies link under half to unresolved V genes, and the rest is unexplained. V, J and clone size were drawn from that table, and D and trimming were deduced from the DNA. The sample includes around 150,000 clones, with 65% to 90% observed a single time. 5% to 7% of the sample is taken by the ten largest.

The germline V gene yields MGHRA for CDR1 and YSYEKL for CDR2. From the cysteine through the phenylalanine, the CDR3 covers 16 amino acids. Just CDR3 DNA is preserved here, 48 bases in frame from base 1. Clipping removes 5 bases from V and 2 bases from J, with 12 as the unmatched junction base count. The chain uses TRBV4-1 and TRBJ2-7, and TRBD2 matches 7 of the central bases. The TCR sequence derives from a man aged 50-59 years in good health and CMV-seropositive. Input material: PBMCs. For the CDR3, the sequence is CASSFHLGGGPYEQYF. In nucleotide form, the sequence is TGCGCCAGCAGCTTCCACCTAGGCGGGGGACCCTACGAGCAGTACTTC.